This TCR beta chain came from a study of T cells in Graves' hyperthyroidism and ophthalmopathy. Patients counted as stable if ophthalmopathy did not develop within 18 months. Recently diagnosed hyperthyroidism of less than 2 months' duration affected patients aged 18 to 65. TCR beta CDR3 regions were amplified from RNA transcripts. A first-round RT-PCR of the TCR CDR3 used the HTBI primer set. TCRdb used MiXCR to reprocess the multiplex PCR reads, holding one entry per CDR3 protein. Of over 700,000 distinct CDR3 sequences in the sample, just over 35% were seen once. For this clonotype: As yet, its antigen is unknown.

Germline CDR1 MGHDK, CDR2 SYGVNS. The V and J ends lost 6 bases and 3 bases, in that order; junction bases with no gene match: 15. The CDR3 sequence is 19 residues long. Study-wide results and limits: Stable hyperthyroidism was separated from ophthalmopathy by a model based on 13 V-J features.

The sequenced material came from blood. This sequence was found in a woman aged 40-49 years with Graves' hyperthyroidism. This chain uses TRBV25-1 with TRBJ2-7, with 15 bases identical to TRBD2. The CDR3 region has the DNA TGTGCCAGCAGCCAGCCCTTGGGACTAGCGGGAGGACTGAACTACGAGCAGTACTTC. This encodes CASSQPLGLAGGLNYEQYF.